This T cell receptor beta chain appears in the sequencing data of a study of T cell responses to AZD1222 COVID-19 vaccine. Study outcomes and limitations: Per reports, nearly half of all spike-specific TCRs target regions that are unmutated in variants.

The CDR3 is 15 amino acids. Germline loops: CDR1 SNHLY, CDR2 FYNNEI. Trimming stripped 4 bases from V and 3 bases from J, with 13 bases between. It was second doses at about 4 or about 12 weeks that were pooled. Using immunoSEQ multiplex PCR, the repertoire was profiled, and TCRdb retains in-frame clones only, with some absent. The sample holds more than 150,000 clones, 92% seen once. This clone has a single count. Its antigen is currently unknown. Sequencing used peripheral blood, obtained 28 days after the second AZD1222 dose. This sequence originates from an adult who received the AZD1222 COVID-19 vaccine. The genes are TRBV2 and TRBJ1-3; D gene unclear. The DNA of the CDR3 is TGTGCCAGCAGTGGAGGCGGGCTCGGTGGAAACACCATATATTTT. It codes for CASSGGGLGGNTIYF.